The entry below describes one T cell receptor (beta chain). Its target is not known. In the PCR, 60 Vbeta and 13 Jbeta primers were used. The protocol was immunoSEQ multiplex PCR, while the TCRdb copy is restricted to in-frame clones and leaves out a portion. This listing includes over 60,000 clones. These data belong to a study of cytomegalovirus exposure and HLA in healthy donors. Overall study findings and caveats: Later on, a genetic analysis was performed. It linked a missense variant in DCLRE1C with V- and J-gene trimming of TCR beta. High specificity and sensitivity for cytomegalovirus status were reported for the classifier. Roughly uniform sequencing depth across donors was assumed, possibly incorrectly. It emerged from a later analysis that several of the most significant clusters appeared to be linked to common viral pathogens.

The germline V and J ends were trimmed by 3 bases and 2 bases, with 13 bases remaining between them. The CDR3 contains 15 residues. Germline CDR1 reads MGHDK; CDR2 reads SYGVNS. This chain connects TRBV25-1 to TRBJ2-5; D may be TRBD1 (5 bases). This receptor was taken from a female donor in good health and CMV-seropositive. The sample comprised PBMCs. This CDR3 reads CASSERLGAQETQYF. CDR3 DNA: TGTGCCAGCAGTGAGAGGCTAGGGGCGCAAGAGACCCAGTACTTC.